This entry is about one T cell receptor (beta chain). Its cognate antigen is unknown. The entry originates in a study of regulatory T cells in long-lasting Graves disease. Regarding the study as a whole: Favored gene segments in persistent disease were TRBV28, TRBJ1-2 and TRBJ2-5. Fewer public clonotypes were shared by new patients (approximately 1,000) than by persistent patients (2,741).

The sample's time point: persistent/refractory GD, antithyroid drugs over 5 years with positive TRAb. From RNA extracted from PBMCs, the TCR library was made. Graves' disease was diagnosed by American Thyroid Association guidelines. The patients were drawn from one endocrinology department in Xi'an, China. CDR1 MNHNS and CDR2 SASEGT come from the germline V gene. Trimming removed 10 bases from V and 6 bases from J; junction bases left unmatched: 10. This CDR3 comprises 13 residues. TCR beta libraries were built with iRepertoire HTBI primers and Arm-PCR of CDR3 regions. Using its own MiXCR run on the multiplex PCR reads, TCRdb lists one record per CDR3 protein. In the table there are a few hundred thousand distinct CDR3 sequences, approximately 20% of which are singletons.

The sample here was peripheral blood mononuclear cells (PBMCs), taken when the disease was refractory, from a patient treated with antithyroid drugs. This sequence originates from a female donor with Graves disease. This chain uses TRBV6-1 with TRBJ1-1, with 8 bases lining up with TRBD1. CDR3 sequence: CATRDRTTAEAFF. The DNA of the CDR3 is TGTGCCACCAGGGACAGGACGACCGCTGAAGCTTTCTTT.